The source of this TCR beta chain is a study of blood T cell repertoires in COVID-19. Study-wide background: Italy, Spain and the United States were the sources of the convalescent and acute COVID-19 samples. PBMCs, B-cell-depleted T cells, or T cells provided the cDNA or gDNA that made up the material.

As processed by the authors: Quantification of nucleated cells was approximated via reference gene primer amplification. TCRdb keeps only in-frame clones here, not all; method: immunoSEQ multiplex PCR. V and J calls and clone size follow that table, whereas D and trimming were derived from the DNA. The sample shows 180,000 or so clones, approximately 84% of them seen only once. This sequence originates from an elderly woman with acute or convalescent COVID-19. The source material was peripheral blood.

The CDR3 nucleotides read TGTGCCAGTAGTATAGGGGGAGGGACTTACAATGAGCAGTTCTTC. Protein: CASSIGGGTYNEQFF. The V gene is TRBV19, the J gene TRBJ2-1; TRBD2 matches 7 bases. There are 15 residues in the CDR3. V lost 1 base and J lost 4; bases outside the gene matches: 4. Looked up from germline, CDR1 is LNHDA and CDR2 is SQIVND (reference sequence).